Below are 6 T cell receptor beta chains sequenced from a single sample in a study of vaccination and CD4 T cells after COVID-19. Sample treatment: roughly 11-day PBMC culture with coronavirus spike peptide pools or control peptides (ViraFEST assay). Their recognized antigens are unknown. Sequence data for DNA of cultured CD4+ T cells were generated by the Oncomine TCR Beta short-read assay. One entry per CDR3 protein, called by TCRdb with MiXCR from the PCR reads. This table has approximately 17,000 distinct CDR3 sequences, 65% to 80% appearing once. The sequenced sample consisted of CD4+ T cells from blood, cultured in vitro. All receptors come from a human donor who had recovered from COVID-19.

This clonotype has just a few counts. V and J are TRBV6-1 and TRBJ1-6, with 11 bases that match TRBD1. The germline CDR1 and CDR2 sequences are MNHNS and SASEGT. J was trimmed by 12 bases and V by 4 bases; bases with no gene match: 8. The CDR3 is made up of 15 amino acids. The CDR3 region is CASSVLGQGARPLHF. For the CDR3, the DNA is TGTGCCAGCAGTGTCCTCGGACAGGGGGCAAGACCCCTCCACTTT.

In nucleotides, the CDR3 is TGTGCCAGCAGTTCCCTCGGGACAGCCTACTATAATTCACCCCTCCACTTT. Encoded protein: CASSSLGTAYYNSPLHF. The chain employs TRBV6-5 and TRBJ1-6, with 7 nucleotides matching TRBD1. Looked up from germline, CDR1 is MNHEY and CDR2 is SVGAGI. The trim removed 4 bases at V and 3 bases at J, leaving 9 bases unmatched. This CDR3 region has 17 residues.

The V and J genes are TRBV2 and TRBJ2-4; D remains unclear. V lost 4 bases to trimming and J lost 5 bases, with 9 bases between them. Germline CDR1 and CDR2: SNHLY and FYNNEI. The CDR3 consists of 13 residues. The CDR3 is CASSVSQENIQYF. For the CDR3, the DNA is TGTGCCAGCAGTGTCTCCCAGGAAAACATTCAGTACTTC.

This clonotype was recorded only once. The genes are TRBV3-1 and TRBJ2-7, with 7 bases identical to TRBD2. The V and J ends lost 0 bases and 7 bases, in that order; junction bases with no gene match: 9. Germline V lookup: CDR1 LGHDT, CDR2 YNNKEL (reference sequence). This CDR3 has 15 amino acids. The DNA of the CDR3 is TGTGCCAGCAGCCAAGATCTTGTGGACGGGAGGGAGCAGTACTTC. Encoded protein: CASSQDLVDGREQYF.

The sample holds a few counts of this clonotype. The chain carries TRBV6-5 and TRBJ1-6; no firm D call. CDR3 length: 20 amino acids. Trimming took 2 bases from V and 0 from J, leaving 20 bases between them. Germline CDR1 reads MNHEY; CDR2 reads SVGAGI. CDR3 DNA sequence: TGTGCCAGCAGTTACGACCGACCTCGAGTTGGGAGCTCCTATAATTCACCCCTCCACTTT. Its translation is CASSYDRPRVGSSYNSPLHF.

This chain uses TRBV29-1 with TRBJ1-1, with D maybe TRBD1 (6 bases). The CDR3 is 13 amino acids. Germline V gene data show CDR1 as SQVTM and CDR2 as ANQGSEA. V was cut by 1 base and J by 10 bases, with 16 bases left in between. The chain's CDR3 is CSVEGDVGGPAFF. The CDR3 region has the DNA TGCAGCGTTGAAGGGGACGTGGGGGGCCCAGCTTTCTTT.